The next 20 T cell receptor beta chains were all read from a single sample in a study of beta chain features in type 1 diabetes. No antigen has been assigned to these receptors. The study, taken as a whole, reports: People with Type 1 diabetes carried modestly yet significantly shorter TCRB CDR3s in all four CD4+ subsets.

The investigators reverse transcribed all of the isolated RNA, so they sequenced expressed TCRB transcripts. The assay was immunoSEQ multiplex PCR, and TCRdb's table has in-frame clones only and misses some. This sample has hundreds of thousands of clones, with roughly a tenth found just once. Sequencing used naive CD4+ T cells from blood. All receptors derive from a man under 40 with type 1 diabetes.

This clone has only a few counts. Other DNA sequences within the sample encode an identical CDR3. Here the CDR3 reads CASSPEGTEAFF. For the CDR3, the DNA is TGTGCCAGCTCACCGGAGGGGACTGAAGCTTTCTTT. The chain links TRBV18 to TRBJ1-1; D perhaps matches TRBD1 (5 bases). Trimming stripped 3 bases from V and 5 bases from J, with 7 bases between. The length of the CDR3 is 12 residues. Germline-derived CDR1 and CDR2 are KGHSH and LQKENI.

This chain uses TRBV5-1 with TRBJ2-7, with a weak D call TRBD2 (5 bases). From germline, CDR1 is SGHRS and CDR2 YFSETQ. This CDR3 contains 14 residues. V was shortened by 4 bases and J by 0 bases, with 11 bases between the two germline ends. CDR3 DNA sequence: TGCGCCAGCAGCCGACTACCCGTCTCCTACGAGCAGTACTTC. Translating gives CASSRLPVSYEQYF.

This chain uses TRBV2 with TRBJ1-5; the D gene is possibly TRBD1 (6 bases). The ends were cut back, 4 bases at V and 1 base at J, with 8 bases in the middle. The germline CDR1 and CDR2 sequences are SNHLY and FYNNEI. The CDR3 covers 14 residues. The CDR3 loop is CASSGTESNQPQHF. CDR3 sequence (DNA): TGTGCCAGCAGTGGGACAGAGAGCAATCAGCCCCAGCATTTT.

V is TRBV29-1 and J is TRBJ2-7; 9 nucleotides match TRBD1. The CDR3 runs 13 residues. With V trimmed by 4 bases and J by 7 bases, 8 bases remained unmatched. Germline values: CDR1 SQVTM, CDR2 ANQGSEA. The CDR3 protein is CSVGGTGLKEQYF. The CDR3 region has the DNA TGCAGCGTTGGCGGGACAGGGCTTAAGGAGCAGTACTTC.

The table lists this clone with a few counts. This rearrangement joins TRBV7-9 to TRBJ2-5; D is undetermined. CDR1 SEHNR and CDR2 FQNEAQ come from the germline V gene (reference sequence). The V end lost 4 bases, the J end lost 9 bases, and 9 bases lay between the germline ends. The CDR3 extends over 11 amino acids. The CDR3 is CASSSSVPQYF. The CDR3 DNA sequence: TGTGCCAGCAGCTCTTCGGTCCCCCAGTACTTC.

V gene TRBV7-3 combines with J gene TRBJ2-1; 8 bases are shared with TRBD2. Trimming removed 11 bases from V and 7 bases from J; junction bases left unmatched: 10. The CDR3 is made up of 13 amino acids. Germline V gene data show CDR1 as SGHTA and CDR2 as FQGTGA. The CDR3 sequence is CASSGSGVNEQFF. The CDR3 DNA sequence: TGTGCCTCCTCGGGTAGCGGGGTGAATGAGCAGTTCTTC.

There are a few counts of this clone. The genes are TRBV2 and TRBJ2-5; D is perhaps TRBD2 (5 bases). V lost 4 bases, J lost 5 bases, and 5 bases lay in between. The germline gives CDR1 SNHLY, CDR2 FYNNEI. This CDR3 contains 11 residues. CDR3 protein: CASSGEETQYF. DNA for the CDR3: TGTGCCAGCAGTGGGGAGGAGACCCAGTACTTC.

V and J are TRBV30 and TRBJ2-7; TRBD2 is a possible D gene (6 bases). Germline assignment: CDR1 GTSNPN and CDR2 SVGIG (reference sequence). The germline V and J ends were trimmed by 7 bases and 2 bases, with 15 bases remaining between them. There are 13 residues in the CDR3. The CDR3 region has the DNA TGTGCCTCCTCTATCGGGGGTACCTACGAGCAGTACTTC. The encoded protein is CASSIGGTYEQYF.

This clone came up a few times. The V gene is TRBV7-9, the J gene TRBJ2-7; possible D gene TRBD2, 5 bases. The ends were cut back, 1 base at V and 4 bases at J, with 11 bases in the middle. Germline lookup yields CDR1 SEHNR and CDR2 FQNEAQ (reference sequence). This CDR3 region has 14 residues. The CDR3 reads CASSLEGRGYEQYF. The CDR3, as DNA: TGTGCCAGCAGCTTAGAAGGTCGGGGTTACGAGCAGTACTTC.

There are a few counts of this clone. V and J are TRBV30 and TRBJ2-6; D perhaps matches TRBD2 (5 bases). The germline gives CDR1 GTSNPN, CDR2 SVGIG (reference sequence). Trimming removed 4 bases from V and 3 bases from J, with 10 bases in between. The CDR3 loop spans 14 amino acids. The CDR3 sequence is CAWNRGVGANVLTF. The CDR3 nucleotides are TGTGCCTGGAATCGGGGAGTTGGGGCCAACGTCCTGACTTTC.

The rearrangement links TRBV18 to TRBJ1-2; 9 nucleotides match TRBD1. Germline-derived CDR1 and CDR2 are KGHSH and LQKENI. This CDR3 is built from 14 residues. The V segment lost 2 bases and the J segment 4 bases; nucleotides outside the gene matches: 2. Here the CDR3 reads CASSPETGGYGYTF. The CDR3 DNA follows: TGTGCCAGCTCACCAGAGACAGGGGGCTATGGCTACACCTTC.

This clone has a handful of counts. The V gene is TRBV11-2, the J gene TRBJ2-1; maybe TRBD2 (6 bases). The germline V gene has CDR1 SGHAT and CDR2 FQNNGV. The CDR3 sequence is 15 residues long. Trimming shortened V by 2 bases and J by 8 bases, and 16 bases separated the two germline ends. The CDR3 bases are TGTGCCAGCAGCTTATGGTCTAGCGTCCCCGATGAGCAGTTCTTC. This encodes CASSLWSSVPDEQFF.

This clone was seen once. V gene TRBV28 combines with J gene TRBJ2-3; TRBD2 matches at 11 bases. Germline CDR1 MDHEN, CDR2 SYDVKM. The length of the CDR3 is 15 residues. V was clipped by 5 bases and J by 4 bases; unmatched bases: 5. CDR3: CASSRLSGGADTQYF. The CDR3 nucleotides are TGTGCCAGCAGTCGACTTAGCGGGGGGGCAGATACGCAGTATTTT.

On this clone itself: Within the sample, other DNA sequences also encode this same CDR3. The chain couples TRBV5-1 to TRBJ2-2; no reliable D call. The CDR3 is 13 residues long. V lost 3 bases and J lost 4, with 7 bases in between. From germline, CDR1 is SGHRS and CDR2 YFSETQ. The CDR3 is CASSYLATGELFF. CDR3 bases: TGCGCCAGCAGCTACCTGGCCACCGGGGAGCTGTTTTTT.

The CDR3 region is CASSSLGLYEQYF. The CDR3 DNA is TGTGCCAGCAGCTCCCTTGGACTTTACGAGCAGTACTTC. The chain employs TRBV7-9 and TRBJ2-7; TRBD2 is a possible D gene (5 bases). This CDR3 has 13 residues. CDR1 SEHNR and CDR2 FQNEAQ come from the germline V gene (reference sequence). Trimming removed 4 bases at V and 4 bases at J, with 11 bases between.

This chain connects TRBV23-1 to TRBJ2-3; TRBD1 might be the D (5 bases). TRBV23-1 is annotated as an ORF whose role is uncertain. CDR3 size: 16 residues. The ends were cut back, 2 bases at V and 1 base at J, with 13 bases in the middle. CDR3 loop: CASSQMQGGGTDTQYF. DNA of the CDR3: TGCGCCAGCAGTCAAATGCAGGGTGGTGGCACAGATACGCAGTATTTT.

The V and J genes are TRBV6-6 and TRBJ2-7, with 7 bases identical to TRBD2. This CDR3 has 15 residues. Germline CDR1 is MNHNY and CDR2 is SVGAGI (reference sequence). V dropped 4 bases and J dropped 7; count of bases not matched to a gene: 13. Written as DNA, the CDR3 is TGTGCCAGCAGTTCAGGACGGCCGGGAGCGGGAGAGCAGTACTTC. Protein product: CASSSGRPGAGEQYF.

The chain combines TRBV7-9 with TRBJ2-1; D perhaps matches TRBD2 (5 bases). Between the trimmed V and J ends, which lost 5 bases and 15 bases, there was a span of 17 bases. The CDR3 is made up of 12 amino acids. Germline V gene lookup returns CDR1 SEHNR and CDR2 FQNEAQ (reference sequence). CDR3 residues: CASSRFSGEGFF. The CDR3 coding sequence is TGTGCCAGCAGCCGCTTCTCTGGAGAGGGGTTCTTC.

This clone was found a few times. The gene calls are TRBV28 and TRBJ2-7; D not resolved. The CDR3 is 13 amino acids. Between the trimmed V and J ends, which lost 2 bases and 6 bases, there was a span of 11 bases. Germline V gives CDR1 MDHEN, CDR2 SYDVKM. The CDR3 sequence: CASSLHTPVEQYF. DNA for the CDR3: TGTGCCAGCAGTTTACACACCCCAGTCGAGCAGTACTTC.

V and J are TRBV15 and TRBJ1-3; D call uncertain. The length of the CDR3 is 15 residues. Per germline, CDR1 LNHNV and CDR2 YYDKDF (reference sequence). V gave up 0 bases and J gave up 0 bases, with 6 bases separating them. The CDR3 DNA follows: TGTGCCACCAGCAGAGATCCCCTCTCTGGAAACACCATATATTTT. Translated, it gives CATSRDPLSGNTIYF.